The clone carrying this T cell receptor beta chain has more than one count but fewer than ten. Noted treatment: oral pan-JAK inhibitor, 5-10 mg twice daily. This record comes from a study of CD8+ T cells in alopecia areata. Extracted RNA was reverse transcribed into cDNA, the sequencing template. Assay used: immunoSEQ multiplex PCR; TCRdb lists only in-frame clones, some missing. The sample records approximately 200,000 clones, about 40% being singletons. This clonotype was obtained from a human donor with alopecia areata. The starting material was CD4+ T cells sorted from blood, obtained around week 37, from a patient treated with tofacitinib.

CDR3 in amino acids: CASGGSSRNTEAFF. The DNA of the CDR3 is TGTGCCAGCGGCGGGTCATCAAGGAACACTGAAGCTTTCTTT. The V call is TRBV25-1, the J call TRBJ1-1; D gene ambiguous. The V end was cut by 8 bases, the J end by 1 base, with 14 bases between. The CDR3 sequence is 14 residues long. Per germline, CDR1 MGHDK and CDR2 SYGVNS. Variable domain in full (rest from reference TRBV25-1 and TRBJ1-1): EADIYQTPRYLVIGTGKKITLECSQTMGHDKMYWYQQDPGMELHLIHYSYGVNSTEKGDLSSESTVSRIRTEHFPLTLESARPSHTSQYLCASGGSSRNTEAFFGQGTRLTVV.